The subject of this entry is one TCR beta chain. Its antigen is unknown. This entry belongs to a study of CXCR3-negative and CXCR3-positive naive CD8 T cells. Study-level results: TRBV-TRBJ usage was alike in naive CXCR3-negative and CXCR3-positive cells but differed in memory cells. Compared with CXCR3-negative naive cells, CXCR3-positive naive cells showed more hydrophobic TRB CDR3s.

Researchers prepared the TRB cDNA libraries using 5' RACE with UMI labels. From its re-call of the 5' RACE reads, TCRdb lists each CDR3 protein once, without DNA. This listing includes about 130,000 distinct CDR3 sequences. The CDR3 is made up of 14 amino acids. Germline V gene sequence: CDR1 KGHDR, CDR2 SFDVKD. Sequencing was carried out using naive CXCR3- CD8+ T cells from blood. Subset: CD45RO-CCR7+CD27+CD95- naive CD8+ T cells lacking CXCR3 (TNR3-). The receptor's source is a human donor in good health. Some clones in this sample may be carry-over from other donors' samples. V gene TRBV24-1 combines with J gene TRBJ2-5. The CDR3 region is CATSDRLLEETQYF.